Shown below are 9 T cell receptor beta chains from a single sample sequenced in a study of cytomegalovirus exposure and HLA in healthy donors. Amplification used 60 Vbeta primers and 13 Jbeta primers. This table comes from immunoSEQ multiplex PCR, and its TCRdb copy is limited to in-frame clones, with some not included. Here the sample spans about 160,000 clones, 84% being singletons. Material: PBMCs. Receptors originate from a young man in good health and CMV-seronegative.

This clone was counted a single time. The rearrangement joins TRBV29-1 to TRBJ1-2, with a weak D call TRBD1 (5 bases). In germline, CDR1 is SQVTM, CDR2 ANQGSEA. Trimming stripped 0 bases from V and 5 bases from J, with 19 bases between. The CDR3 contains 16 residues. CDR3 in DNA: TGCAGCGTTGAAGATCTTTCGGGCAGGGTTGGATATGGCTACACCTTC. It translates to CSVEDLSGRVGYGYTF. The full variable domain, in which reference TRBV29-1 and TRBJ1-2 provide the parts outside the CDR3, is SAVISQKPSRDICQRGTSLTIQCQVDSQVTMMFWYRQQPGQSLTLIATANQGSEATYESGFVIDKFPISRPNLTFSTLTVSNMSPEDSSIYLCSVEDLSGRVGYGYTFGSGTRLTVV.

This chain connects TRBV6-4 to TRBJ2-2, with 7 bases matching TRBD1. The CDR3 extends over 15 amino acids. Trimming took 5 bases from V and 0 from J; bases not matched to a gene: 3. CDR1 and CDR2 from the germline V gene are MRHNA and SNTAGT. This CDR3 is CASSNRGANTGELFF. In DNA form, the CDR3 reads TGTGCCAGCAGTAACAGGGGCGCGAACACCGGGGAGCTGTTTTTT.

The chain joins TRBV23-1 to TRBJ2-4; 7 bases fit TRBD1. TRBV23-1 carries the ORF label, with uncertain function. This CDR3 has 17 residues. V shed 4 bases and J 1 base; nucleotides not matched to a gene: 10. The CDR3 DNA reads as TGCGCCAGCAGTCTGTTACGGGACAGCCTTGCCAAAAACATTCAGTACTTC. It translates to CASSLLRDSLAKNIQYF.

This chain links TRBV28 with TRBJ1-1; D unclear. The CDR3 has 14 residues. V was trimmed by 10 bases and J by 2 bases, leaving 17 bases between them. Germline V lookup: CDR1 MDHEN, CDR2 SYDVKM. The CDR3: CAIASGGSNTEAFF. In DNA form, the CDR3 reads TGTGCCATCGCCTCCGGAGGCTCAAACACTGAAGCTTTCTTT. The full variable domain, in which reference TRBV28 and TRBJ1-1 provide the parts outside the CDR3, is DVKVTQSSRYLVKRTGEKVFLECVQDMDHENMFWYRQDPGLGLRLIYFSYDVKMKEKGDIPEGYSVSREKKERFSLILESASTNQTSMYLCAIASGGSNTEAFFGQGTRLTVV.

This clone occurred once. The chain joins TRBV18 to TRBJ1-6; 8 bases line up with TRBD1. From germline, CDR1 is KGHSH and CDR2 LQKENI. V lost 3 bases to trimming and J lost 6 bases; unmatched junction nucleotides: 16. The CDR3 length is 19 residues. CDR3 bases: TGTGCCAGCTCACCCACCGGGACAGGAGGAGGGTTAGGTAATTCACCCCTCCACTTT. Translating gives CASSPTGTGGGLGNSPLHF.

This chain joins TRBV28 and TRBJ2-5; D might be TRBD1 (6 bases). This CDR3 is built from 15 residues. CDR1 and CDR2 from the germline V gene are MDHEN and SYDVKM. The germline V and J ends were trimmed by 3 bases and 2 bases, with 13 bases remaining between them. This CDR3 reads CASSLDSLKQETQYF. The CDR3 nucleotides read TGTGCCAGCAGTTTGGACAGTCTAAAGCAAGAGACCCAGTACTTC.

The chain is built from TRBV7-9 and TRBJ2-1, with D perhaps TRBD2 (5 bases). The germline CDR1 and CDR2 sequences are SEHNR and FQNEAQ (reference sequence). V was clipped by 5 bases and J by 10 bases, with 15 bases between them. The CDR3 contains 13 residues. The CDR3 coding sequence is TGTGCCAGCAGCCGACCGCTAGCCACGGAGCAGTTCTTC. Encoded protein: CASSRPLATEQFF.

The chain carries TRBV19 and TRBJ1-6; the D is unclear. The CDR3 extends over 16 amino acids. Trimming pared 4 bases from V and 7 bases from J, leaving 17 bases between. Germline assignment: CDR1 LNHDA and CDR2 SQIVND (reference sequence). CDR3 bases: TGTGCCAGTAGTACCCTGGGCGGGCTAAAGAATTCACCCCTCCACTTT. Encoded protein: CASSTLGGLKNSPLHF.

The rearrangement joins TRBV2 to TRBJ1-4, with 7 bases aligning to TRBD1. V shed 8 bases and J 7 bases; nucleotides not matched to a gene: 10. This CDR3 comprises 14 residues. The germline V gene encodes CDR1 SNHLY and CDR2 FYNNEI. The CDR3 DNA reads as TGTGCCAGCCGAAAAGACAGGGTTACTGAAAAACTGTTTTTT. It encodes CASRKDRVTEKLFF.